This T cell receptor beta chain was captured by sequencing in a study of T cells in Graves' hyperthyroidism and ophthalmopathy. There are many counts of this clonotype. What it binds is not known. Amplification targeted TCR beta CDR3 regions from RNA transcripts. The study used the HTBI primer set for a first-round RT-PCR of the TCR CDR3. MiXCR, applied by TCRdb to the multiplex PCR reads, yields one record per CDR3 protein. Among approximately 370,000 distinct CDR3 sequences listed, 15% to 20% were seen once. Broader study findings: Most thyroid clonotypes expanded above 0.001 were also detected in blood. The model's output predicted ophthalmopathy at a median of roughly seven months prior to onset.

The V end lost 3 bases, the J end lost 6 bases, and 18 bases lay between the germline ends. The CDR3 is 15 residues long. Germline-derived CDR1 and CDR2 are MDHEN and SYDVKM. This sequence originates from a woman aged 30 to 39 with Graves' hyperthyroidism that later progressed to Graves' ophthalmopathy. This rearrangement joins TRBV28 to TRBJ2-7; D not resolved. The sample comprised blood. CDR3 nucleotides: TGTGCCAGCAGTTTGAGTGGCGCGCCCGGGTCCGAGCAGTACTTC. Amino acids: CASSLSGAPGSEQYF.